This TCR beta chain was captured by sequencing in a study of T cells after yellow fever vaccination (dated by TCRdb to about 2019). A note on the overall study: The SMART-Seq v4 Ultra Low Input RNA kit was used to prepare libraries from fractions with low cell numbers. Bulk TCR alpha and beta repertoires were sequenced longitudinally to track T-cell clones before and after primary and booster YFV17D yellow fever vaccination. Two healthy male donors, one aged 18 to 29 and one aged 30 to 40 years, were included in the cohort. Blood was collected at multiple timepoints before and after primary and secondary immunization, and bulk PBMC replicates and cell subsets were isolated. What the authors observed across the whole study: A small fraction of clonotypes appeared in both the CD4 and CD8 compartments, likely as a result of convergent recombination. Because the study included only two donors, the extent to which the findings can be generalized is limited. FACS-sorted repertoires could contain abundant contaminating clonotypes from the bulk population, so computational filtering was required. The secondary T-cell response was weaker than the primary response but faster, peaking on day 5 instead of day 15. Most clones expanded after primary vaccination (around 96% of CD4 and 70% to 90% of CD8) were re-detected after the booster, suggesting that broad memory maintenance occurred.

The germline V gene (reference sequence) provides CDR1 DFQATT and CDR2 SNEGSKA. V lost 3 bases and J lost 3 bases, and the count of bases not matched to a germline gene is 7. The CDR3, from cysteine to phenylalanine, totals 15 residues. The kept DNA is CDR3 alone, 45 bases in frame from the first base. This clonotype is labeled medium-sized (0.01 to 0.1%). It has no known antigen specificity. No base qualities exist here, and no much larger clone lies one base off it. The listed sequencing device is Illumina NovaSeq 6000. TCR cDNA was made using 5'RACE template switching, a step that added a universal primer site and unique molecular identifiers. cDNA synthesis was primed from both the TCR alpha and TCR beta constant segments. Two PCR steps were used to amplify libraries, with sample barcodes and sequencing adapters being added in the second step. Libraries were sequenced on Illumina HiSeq 2500 (2x100 bp) or NovaSeq (2x150 bp). Per the original workflow: MIGEC was used to demultiplex reads and collapse the reads into UMI consensus sequences, and MiXCR was used for V(D)J alignment. Vaccine-responding clonotypes were defined with edgeR using replicate PBMC samples, requiring FDR below 0.01 and a log2 fold change above 5 up to day 15. Each bulk clonotype was labeled CD4 or CD8 based on which sequenced repertoire, CD4 or CD8, contained the clonotype at higher abundance. Clones were called with MiXCR by TCRdb after fastp trimmed the public reads at Q25, and only in-frame beta chains were retained. Records with the same CDR3 protein are collapsed into one entry carrying the most frequent genes and DNA. The V and J calls were not made by the authors but by TCRdb's processing. In this sample the table shows some 390,000 distinct CDR3 sequences, under 20% of which occur a single time. The ten largest clones add up to about a sixth of the sample.

In light of the paper, this sample's treatment or condition label describes: live attenuated yellow fever vaccine strain. At each blood-draw timepoint, two biological replicates of bulk PBMCs were obtained. A standard Ficoll-Paque protocol was used to isolate PBMCs from peripheral blood. RNA was extracted with TriZol from bulk PBMCs, CD4 and CD8 fractions, and dextramer-positive and dextramer-negative fractions. The sequence is built from TRBV20-1 and TRBJ2-3; 9 bases in the middle match TRBD2. Specimen: PBMCs, collected before the yellow fever booster vaccination. This clonotype was sampled from a man aged 18-30 years who received the YFV17D yellow fever vaccine. The nucleotide sequence reads as follows: TGCAGTGCTAGCCAAAGAACTAGCGGGACAGATACGCAGTATTTT. Its protein is CSASQRTSGTDTQYF.